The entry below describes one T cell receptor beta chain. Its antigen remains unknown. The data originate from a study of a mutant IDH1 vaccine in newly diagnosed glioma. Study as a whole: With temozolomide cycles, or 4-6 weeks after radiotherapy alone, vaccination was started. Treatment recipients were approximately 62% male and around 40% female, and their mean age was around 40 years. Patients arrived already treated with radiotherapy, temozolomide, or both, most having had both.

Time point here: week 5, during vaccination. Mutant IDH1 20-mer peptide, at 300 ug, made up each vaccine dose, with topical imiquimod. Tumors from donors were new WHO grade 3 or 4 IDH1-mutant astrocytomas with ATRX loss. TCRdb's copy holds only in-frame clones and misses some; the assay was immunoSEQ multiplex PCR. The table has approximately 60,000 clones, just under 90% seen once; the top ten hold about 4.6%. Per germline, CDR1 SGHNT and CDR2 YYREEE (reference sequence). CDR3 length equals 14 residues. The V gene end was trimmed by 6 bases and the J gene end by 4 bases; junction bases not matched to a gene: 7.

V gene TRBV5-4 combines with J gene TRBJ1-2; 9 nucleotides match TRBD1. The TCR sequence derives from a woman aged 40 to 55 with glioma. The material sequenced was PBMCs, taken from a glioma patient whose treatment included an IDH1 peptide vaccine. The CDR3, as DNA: TGTGCCAGCAAGGTGGGACAGGGCGCCTATGGCTACACCTTC. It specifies CASKVGQGAYGYTF.